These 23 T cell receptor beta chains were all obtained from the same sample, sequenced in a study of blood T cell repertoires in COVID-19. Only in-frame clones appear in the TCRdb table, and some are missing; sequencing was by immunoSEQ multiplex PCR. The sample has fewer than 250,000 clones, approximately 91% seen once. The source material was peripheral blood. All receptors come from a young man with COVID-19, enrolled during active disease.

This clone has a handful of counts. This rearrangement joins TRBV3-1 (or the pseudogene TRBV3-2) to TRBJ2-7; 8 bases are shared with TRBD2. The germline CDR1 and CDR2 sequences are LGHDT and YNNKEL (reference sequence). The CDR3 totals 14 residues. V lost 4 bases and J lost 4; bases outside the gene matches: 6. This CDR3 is CASSPDAGGYEQYF. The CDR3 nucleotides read TGTGCCAGCAGCCCAGATGCGGGGGGTTACGAGCAGTACTTC.

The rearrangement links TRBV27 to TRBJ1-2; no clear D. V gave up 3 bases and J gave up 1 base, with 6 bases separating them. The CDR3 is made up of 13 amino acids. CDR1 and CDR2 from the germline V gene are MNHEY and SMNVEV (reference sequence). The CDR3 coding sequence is TGTGCCAGCAGTTTGAGGGTTAACTATGGCTACACCTTC. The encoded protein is CASSLRVNYGYTF.

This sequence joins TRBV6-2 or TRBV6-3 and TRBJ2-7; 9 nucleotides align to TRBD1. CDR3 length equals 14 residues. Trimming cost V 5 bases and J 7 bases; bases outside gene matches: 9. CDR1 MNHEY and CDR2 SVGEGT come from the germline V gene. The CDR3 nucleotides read TGTGCCAGCAGTCGGACAGGGGACACGGGGGAGCAGTACTTC. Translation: CASSRTGDTGEQYF.

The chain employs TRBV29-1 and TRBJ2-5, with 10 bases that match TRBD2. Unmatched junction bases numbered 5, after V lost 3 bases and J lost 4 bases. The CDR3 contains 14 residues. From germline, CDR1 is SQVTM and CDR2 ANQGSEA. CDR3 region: CSVEVLAGLETQYF. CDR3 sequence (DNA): TGCAGCGTTGAGGTACTAGCGGGGTTAGAGACCCAGTACTTC.

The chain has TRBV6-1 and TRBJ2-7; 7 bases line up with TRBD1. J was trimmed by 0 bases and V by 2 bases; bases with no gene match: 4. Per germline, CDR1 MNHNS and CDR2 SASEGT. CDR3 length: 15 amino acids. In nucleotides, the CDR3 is TGTGCCAGCAGTGAAATCCGGGACAGCTCCTACGAGCAGTACTTC. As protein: CASSEIRDSSYEQYF.

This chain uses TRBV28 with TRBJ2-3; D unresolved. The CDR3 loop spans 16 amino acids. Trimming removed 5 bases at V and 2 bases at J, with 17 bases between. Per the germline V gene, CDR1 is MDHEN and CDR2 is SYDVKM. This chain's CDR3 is CASSRVGTNPTDTQYF. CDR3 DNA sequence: TGTGCCAGCAGTCGGGTAGGCACCAACCCCACAGATACGCAGTATTTT. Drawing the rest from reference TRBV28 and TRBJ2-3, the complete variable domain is DVKVTQSSRYLVKRTGEKVFLECVQDMDHENMFWYRQDPGLGLRLIYFSYDVKMKEKGDIPEGYSVSREKKERFSLILESASTNQTSMYLCASSRVGTNPTDTQYFGPGTRLTVL.

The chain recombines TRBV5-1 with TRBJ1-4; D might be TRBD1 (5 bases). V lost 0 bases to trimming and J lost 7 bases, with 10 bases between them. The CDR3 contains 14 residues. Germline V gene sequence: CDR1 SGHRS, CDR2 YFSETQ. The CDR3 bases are TGCGCCAGCAGCTTGGGTGGGGCTAGTGAAAAACTGTTTTTT. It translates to CASSLGGASEKLFF.

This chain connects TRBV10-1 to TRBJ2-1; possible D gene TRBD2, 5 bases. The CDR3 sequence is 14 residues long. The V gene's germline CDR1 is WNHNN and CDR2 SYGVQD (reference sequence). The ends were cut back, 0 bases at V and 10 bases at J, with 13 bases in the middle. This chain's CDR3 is CASSESATSGEQFF. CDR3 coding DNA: TGCGCCAGCAGTGAGTCCGCGACCTCGGGAGAGCAGTTCTTC.

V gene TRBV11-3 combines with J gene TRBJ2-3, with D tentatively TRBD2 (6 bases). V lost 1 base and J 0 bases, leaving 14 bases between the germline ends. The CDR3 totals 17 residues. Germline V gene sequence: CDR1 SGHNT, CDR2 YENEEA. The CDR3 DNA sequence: TGTGCCAGCAGCTTAGTGGGGCTAGCGACTAGCACAGATACGCAGTATTTT. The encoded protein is CASSLVGLATSTDTQYF.

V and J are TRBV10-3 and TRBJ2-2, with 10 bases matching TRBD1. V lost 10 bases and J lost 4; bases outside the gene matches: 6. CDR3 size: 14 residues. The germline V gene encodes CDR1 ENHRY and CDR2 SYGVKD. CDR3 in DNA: TGTGCCACCTCCGGGACAGGGGTCACCGGGGAGCTGTTTTTT. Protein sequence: CATSGTGVTGELFF.

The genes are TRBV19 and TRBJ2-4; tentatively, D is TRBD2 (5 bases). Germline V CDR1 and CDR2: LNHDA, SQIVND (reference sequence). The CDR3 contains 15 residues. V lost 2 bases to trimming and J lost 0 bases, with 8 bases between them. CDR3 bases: TGTGCCAGTAGTATACCACTAGGAGCCAAAAACATTCAGTACTTC. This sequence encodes CASSIPLGAKNIQYF. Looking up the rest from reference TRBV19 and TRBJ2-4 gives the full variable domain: DGGITQSPKYLFRKEGQNVTLSCEQNLNHDAMYWYRQDPGQGLRLIYYSQIVNDFQKGDIAEGYSVSREKKESFPLTVTSAQKNPTAFYLCASSIPLGAKNIQYFGAGTRLSVL.

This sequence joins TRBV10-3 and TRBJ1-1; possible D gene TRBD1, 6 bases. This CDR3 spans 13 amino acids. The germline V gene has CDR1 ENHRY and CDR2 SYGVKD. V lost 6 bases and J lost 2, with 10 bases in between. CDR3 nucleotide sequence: TGTGCCATCAGCGGACAGACTAACACTGAAGCTTTCTTT. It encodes CAISGQTNTEAFF.

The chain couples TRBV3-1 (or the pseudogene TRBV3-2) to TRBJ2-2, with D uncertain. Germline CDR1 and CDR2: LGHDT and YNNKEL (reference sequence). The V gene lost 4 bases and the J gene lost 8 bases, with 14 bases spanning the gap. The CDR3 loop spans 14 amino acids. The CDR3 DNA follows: TGTGCCAGCAGCCCTCGACTCGCCCAGGGGGAGCTGTTTTTT. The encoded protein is CASSPRLAQGELFF.

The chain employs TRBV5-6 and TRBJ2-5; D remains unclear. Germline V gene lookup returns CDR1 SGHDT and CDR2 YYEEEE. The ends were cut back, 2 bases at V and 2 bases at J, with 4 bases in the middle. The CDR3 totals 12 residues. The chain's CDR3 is CASSFKQETQYF. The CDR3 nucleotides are TGTGCCAGCAGCTTCAAACAAGAGACCCAGTACTTC.

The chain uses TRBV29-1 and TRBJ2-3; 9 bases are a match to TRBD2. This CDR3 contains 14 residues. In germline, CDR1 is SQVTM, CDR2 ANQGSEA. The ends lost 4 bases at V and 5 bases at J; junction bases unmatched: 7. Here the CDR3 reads CSVGIAGEGDTQYF. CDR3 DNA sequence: TGCAGCGTTGGAATAGCGGGGGAGGGAGATACGCAGTATTTT.

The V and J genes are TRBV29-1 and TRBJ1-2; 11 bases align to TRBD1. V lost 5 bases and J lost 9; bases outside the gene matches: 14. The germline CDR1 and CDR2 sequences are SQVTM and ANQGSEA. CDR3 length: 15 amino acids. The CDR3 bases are TGCAGCGTTACTGCCGGCGGACAGGGGGCTTTTAGCTACACCTTC. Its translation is CSVTAGGQGAFSYTF.

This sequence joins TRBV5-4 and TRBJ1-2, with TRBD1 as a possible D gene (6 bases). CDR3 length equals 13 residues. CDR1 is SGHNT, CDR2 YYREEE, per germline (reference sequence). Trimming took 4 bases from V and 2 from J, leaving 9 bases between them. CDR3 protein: CASSGDRNYGYTF. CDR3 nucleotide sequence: TGTGCCAGCAGCGGCGACAGGAACTATGGCTACACCTTC.

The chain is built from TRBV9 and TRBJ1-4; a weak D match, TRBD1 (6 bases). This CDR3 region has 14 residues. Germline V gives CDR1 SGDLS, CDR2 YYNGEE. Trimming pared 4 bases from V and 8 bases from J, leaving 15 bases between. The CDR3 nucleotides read TGTGCCAGCAGCTCCCGGACAGAACCCGAAAAACTGTTTTTT. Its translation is CASSSRTEPEKLFF.

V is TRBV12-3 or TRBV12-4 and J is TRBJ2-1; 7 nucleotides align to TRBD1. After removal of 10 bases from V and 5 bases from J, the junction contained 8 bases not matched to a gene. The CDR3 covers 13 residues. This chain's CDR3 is CATRQGYNNEQFF. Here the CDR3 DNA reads TGTGCCACCCGACAGGGTTATAACAATGAGCAGTTCTTC.

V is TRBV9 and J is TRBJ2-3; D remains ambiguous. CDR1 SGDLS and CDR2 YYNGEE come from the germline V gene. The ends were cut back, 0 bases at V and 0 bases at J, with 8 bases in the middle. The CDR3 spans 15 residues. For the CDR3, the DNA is TGTGCCAGCAGCGTAGCTATTTACAGCACAGATACGCAGTATTTT. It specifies CASSVAIYSTDTQYF. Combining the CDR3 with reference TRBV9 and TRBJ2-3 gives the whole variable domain DSGVTQTPKHLITATGQRVTLRCSPRSGDLSVYWYQQSLDQGLQFLIQYYNGEERAKGNILERFSAQQFPDLHSELNLSSLELGDSALYFCASSVAIYSTDTQYFGPGTRLTVL.

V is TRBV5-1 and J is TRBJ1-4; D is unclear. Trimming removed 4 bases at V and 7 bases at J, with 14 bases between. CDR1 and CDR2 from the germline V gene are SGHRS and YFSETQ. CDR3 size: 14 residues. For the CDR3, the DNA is TGCGCCAGCAGCCGAGACAAGGGAGGTGAAAAACTGTTTTTT. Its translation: CASSRDKGGEKLFF.

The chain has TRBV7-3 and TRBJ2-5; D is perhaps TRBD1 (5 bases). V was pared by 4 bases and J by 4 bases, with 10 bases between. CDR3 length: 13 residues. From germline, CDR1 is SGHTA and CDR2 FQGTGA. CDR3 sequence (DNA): TGTGCCAGCAGCTCGTGGGGCGGAGAGACCCAGTACTTC. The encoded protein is CASSSWGGETQYF. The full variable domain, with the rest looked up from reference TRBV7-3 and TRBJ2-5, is GAGVSQTPSNKVTEKGKYVELRCDPISGHTALYWYRQSLGQGPEFLIYFQGTGAADDSGLPNDRFFAVRPEGSVSTLKIQRTERGDSAVYLCASSSWGGETQYFGPGTRLLVL.

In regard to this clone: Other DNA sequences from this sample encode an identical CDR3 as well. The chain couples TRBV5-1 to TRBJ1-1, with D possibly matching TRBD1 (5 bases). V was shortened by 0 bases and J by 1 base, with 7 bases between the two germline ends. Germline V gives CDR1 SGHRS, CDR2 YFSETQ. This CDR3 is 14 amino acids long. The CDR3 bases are TGCGCCAGCAGCTTGGAAGGACAGAACACTGAAGCTTTCTTT. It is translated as CASSLEGQNTEAFF.